This T cell receptor (beta chain) comes out of a study of blood T cell repertoires in COVID-19. This clone was recorded once. The method was immunoSEQ multiplex PCR; TCRdb's version includes in-frame clones alone and lacks a portion of them. The sample shows more than 250,000 clones, 70% to 90% of them seen only once. The TCR originated in a man between 50 and 59 years old with active or convalescent COVID-19. Sequenced sample: peripheral blood.

The CDR3 nucleotides read TGTGCCAGCAGTCCCGGTTCTGCCGACGAGCAGTACTTC. Its translation: CASSPGSADEQYF. V gene TRBV28 combines with J gene TRBJ2-7; D gene unclear. The CDR3 runs 13 residues. V dropped 5 bases and J dropped 5 bases, with 13 bases sitting between them. Germline V CDR1 and CDR2: MDHEN, SYDVKM.